The T cell receptor beta chain described here comes from a study of blood T cell repertoires in COVID-19. V was cut by 6 bases and J by 7 bases, with 15 bases left in between. CDR1 is MNHEY, CDR2 SVGAGI, per germline. The CDR3 loop spans 13 amino acids. Assay used: immunoSEQ multiplex PCR; TCRdb lists only in-frame clones, some missing. Among hundreds of thousands of clones listed, 85% to 90% were seen once. This clonotype originated in a woman between 45 and 60 years old with COVID-19, enrolled during active disease. The sample taken for sequencing was peripheral blood. This chain links TRBV6-5 with TRBJ2-5; D might be TRBD1 (6 bases). CDR3 sequence (DNA): TGTGCCAGCAGGGTAGGGGGAAGAGGGACCCAGTACTTC. Protein: CASRVGGRGTQYF.